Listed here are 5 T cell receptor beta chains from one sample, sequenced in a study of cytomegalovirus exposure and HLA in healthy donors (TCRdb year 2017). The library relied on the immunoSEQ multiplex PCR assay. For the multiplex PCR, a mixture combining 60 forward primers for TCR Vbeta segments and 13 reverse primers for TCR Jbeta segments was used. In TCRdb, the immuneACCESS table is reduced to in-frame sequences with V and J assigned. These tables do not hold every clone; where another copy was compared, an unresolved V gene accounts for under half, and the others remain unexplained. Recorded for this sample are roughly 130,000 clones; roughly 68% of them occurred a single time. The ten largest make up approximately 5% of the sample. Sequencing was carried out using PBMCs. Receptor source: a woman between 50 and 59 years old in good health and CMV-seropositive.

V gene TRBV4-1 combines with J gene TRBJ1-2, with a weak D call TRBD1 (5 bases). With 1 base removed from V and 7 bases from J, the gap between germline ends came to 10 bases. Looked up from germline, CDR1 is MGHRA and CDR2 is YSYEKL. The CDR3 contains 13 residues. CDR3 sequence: CASSQVQAGGYTF. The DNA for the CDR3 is TGCGCCAGCAGCCAAGTACAGGCTGGTGGCTACACCTTC.

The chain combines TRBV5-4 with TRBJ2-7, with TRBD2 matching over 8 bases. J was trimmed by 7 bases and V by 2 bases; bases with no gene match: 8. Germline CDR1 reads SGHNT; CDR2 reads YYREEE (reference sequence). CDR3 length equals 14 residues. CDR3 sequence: CASSFGGGRGEQYF. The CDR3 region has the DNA TGTGCCAGCAGCTTCGGCGGGGGGCGGGGGGAGCAGTACTTC.

The CDR3 nucleotides are TGTGCCAGCAAGCTTTTCACAGATACGCAGTATTTT. Translating gives CASKLFTDTQYF. V and J are TRBV6-7 and TRBJ2-3; the D is unclear. TRBV6-7 is annotated as an ORF whose role is uncertain. With 7 bases removed from V and 2 bases from J, the gap between germline ends came to 7 bases. CDR3 length equals 12 residues.

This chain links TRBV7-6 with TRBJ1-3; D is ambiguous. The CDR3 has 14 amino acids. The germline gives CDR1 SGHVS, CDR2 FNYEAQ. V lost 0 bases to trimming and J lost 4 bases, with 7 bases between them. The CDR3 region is CASSLAAGGNTIYF. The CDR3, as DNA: TGTGCCAGCAGCTTAGCTGCGGGAGGAAACACCATATATTTT.

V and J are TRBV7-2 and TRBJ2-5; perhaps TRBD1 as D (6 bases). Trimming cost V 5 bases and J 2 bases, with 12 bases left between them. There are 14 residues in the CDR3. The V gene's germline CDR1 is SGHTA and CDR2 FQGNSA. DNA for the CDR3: TGTGCCAGCAGCCCCTCAGGGGCTCAAGAGACCCAGTACTTC. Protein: CASSPSGAQETQYF.